This TCR beta chain derives from a study of blood T cell repertoires in COVID-19. Germline V lookup: CDR1 MNHEY, CDR2 SVGAGI. The CDR3 has 15 residues. V was cut by 11 bases and J by 0 bases, with 17 bases left in between. This clone has only one observation. Sequenced by immunoSEQ multiplex PCR; TCRdb stores in-frame clones only, minus some. The sample contains about 23,000 clones, 85% to 90% of which appear only once. Sequencing used peripheral blood. This sequence was found in a woman of 80 years or more with acute or convalescent COVID-19. The chain carries TRBV6-5 and TRBJ1-3; D is undetermined. DNA for the CDR3: TGTGCCTGCCTCCGTGATGGGAGCTCTGGAAACACCATATATTTT. This encodes CACLRDGSSGNTIYF.